The 14 T cell receptor beta chains presented below share a single source sample, sequenced in a study of CD8 T cells in ankylosing spondylitis. TCRdb redid the calling of the 5' RACE reads with MiXCR, one entry per CDR3 protein. Counted here are 250,000 or so distinct CDR3 sequences, 20% to 30% occurring once; the ten biggest clones make up more than 0.6%. The sequenced sample was blood, either unsorted or a sorted T cell fraction (not recorded which). These receptors came from a male donor with ankylosing spondylitis or in good health (not recorded which).

The V and J genes are TRBV20-1 and TRBJ2-7; D uncertain. Deletions cut 0 bases from V and 6 bases from J, with 6 bases between. CDR3 length: 11 amino acids. Germline V gene lookup returns CDR1 DFQATT and CDR2 SNEGSKA (reference sequence). The CDR3 loop reads CSARDFPEQYF. CDR3 nucleotide sequence: TGCAGTGCTAGAGACTTTCCCGAGCAGTACTTC.

In its sample, this clonotype was seen a few times. The rearrangement joins TRBV3-1 to TRBJ2-1, with 10 positions matching TRBD2. The CDR3 totals 15 residues. Germline loops: CDR1 LGHDT, CDR2 YNNKEL (reference sequence). V was pared by 3 bases and J by 5 bases, with 4 bases of the junction left unmatched. The CDR3 bases are TGTGCCAGCAGCCACCCGGGACTAGCGAACAATGAGCAGTTCTTC. It yields the protein CASSHPGLANNEQFF.

This clonotype was observed at least ten times. The V and J genes are TRBV3-1 and TRBJ1-2; D not resolved. In germline, CDR1 is LGHDT, CDR2 YNNKEL (reference sequence). This CDR3 spans 15 amino acids. The V end was cut by 3 bases, the J end by 3 bases, with 14 bases between. The CDR3 here is CASSHPQDVYYGYTF. DNA for the CDR3: TGTGCCAGCAGCCATCCACAAGACGTTTACTATGGCTACACCTTC.

This clonotype was observed many times. The rearrangement uses TRBV20-1 and TRBJ2-1, with D tentatively TRBD1 (5 bases). The CDR3 runs to 14 residues. Trimming cost V 3 bases and J 7 bases, with 16 bases left between them. The germline V gene encodes CDR1 DFQATT and CDR2 SNEGSKA (reference sequence). Here the CDR3 reads CSARDTANVNEQFF. In nucleotides, the CDR3 is TGCAGTGCTAGGGACACAGCGAATGTGAATGAGCAGTTCTTC.

The J gene is TRBJ2-7, the V gene TRBV12-3 or TRBV12-4; tentatively, D is TRBD2 (7 bases). The germline V and J ends were trimmed by 6 bases and 9 bases, with 12 bases remaining between them. There are 11 residues in the CDR3. The CDR3 DNA is TGTGCCAGCAGCTCCCGGGGGGCGCAGTACTTC. This translates into CASSSRGAQYF.

The table lists this clonotype with many counts. The rearrangement uses TRBV28 and TRBJ2-7; possibly TRBD1 or TRBD2 for D (5 bases each). There are 15 residues in the CDR3. Germline V lookup: CDR1 MDHEN, CDR2 SYDVKM. V was trimmed by 3 bases and J by 0 bases, leaving 12 bases between them. The CDR3 loop reads CASSLRGRSSYEQYF. The CDR3 DNA follows: TGTGCCAGCAGTTTGAGGGGCCGCAGCTCCTACGAGCAGTACTTC.

There are many counts of this clonotype. The rearrangement uses TRBV20-1 and TRBJ1-2; a weak D match, TRBD1 (5 bases). The V gene's germline CDR1 is DFQATT and CDR2 SNEGSKA (reference sequence). V dropped 4 bases and J dropped 4 bases, with 13 bases sitting between them. This CDR3 contains 13 residues. Written as DNA, the CDR3 is TGCAGTGCTACCCGGGGAGGGACCTATGGCTACACCTTC. Residues: CSATRGGTYGYTF.

This clonotype came up many times. The J gene is TRBJ2-1, the V gene TRBV2, with TRBD2 identical over 13 bases. Germline CDR1 and CDR2: SNHLY and FYNNEI. The J segment lost 10 bases and the V segment lost 10 bases, leaving 10 bases of the junction unmatched. This CDR3 spans 14 amino acids. The CDR3 nucleotides are TGTGCCACCAAACTAGCGGGGGGGCCTGAGGAGCAGTTCTTC. Translation: CATKLAGGPEEQFF.

The rearrangement joins TRBV12-3 or TRBV12-4 to TRBJ2-7; D not resolved. V lost 6 bases, J lost 1 base, and 7 bases lay in between. The CDR3 spans 12 residues. The CDR3 DNA follows: TGTGCCAGCAGCCACCTTTCCTACGAGCAGTACTTC. This codes for CASSHLSYEQYF.

Ten or more counts support this clonotype. The rearrangement links TRBV12-3 or TRBV12-4 to TRBJ1-5; D may be TRBD1 (5 bases). This CDR3 comprises 13 residues. Trimming took off 4 bases at V and 6 bases at J, with 10 bases between the two ends. CDR3 sequence: CASSSRAVQPQHF. The CDR3 region has the DNA TGTGCCAGCAGTTCCAGGGCTGTTCAGCCCCAGCATTTT.

This clonotype was recorded a few times. J is TRBJ2-6 and V is TRBV20-1; D ambiguous. From germline, CDR1 is DFQATT and CDR2 SNEGSKA (reference sequence). The germline V and J ends were trimmed by 0 bases and 4 bases, with 7 bases remaining between them. The CDR3 loop spans 14 amino acids. The CDR3 DNA follows: TGCAGTGCTAGAGACAGTGGCGGGGCCAACGTCCTGACTTTC. It is translated as CSARDSGGANVLTF.

This clonotype has ten or more counts. The genes are TRBV7-7 and TRBJ2-3; a weak D match, TRBD1 (6 bases). The CDR3 totals 14 residues. Germline CDR1 and CDR2: SSHAT and FNYEAQ (reference sequence). V gave up 1 base and J gave up 2 bases, with 7 bases separating them. CDR3 coding DNA: TGTGCCAGCAGCTTAGGACAGGCCACAGATACGCAGTATTTT. It translates to CASSLGQATDTQYF.

This clonotype was picked up a small number of times. The V and J genes are TRBV20-1 and TRBJ1-4; D not certain. V was clipped by 1 base and J by 8 bases, with 11 bases between them. This CDR3 is built from 13 residues. Germline V lookup: CDR1 DFQATT, CDR2 SNEGSKA (reference sequence). DNA of the CDR3: TGCAGTGCTAGAGCCCCGGGAGCAGAAAAACTGTTTTTT. Protein: CSARAPGAEKLFF.

This clonotype was seen only a few times. The chain is built from TRBV5-6 and TRBJ2-4; D gene uncertain. The CDR3 sequence is 13 residues long. Germline V lookup: CDR1 SGHDT, CDR2 YYEEEE. V was shortened by 7 bases and J by 7 bases, with 15 bases between the two germline ends. The CDR3 bases are TGTGCCAGCCGTCGGGCAGGACGGAACATTCAGTACTTC. This translates into CASRRAGRNIQYF.